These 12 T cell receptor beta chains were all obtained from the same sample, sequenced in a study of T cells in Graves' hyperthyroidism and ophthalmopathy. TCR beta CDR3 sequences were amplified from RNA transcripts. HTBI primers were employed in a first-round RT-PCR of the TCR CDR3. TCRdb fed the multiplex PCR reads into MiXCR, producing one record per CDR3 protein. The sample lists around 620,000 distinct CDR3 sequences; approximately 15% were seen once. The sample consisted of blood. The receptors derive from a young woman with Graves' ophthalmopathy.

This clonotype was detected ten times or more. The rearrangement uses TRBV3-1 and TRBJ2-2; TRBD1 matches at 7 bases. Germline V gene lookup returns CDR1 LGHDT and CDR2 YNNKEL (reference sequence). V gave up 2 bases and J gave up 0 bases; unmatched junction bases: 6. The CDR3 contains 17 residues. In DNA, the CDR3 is TGTGCCAGCAGCCAAACCCGACAGGGCTCGAACACCGGGGAGCTGTTTTTT. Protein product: CASSQTRQGSNTGELFF.

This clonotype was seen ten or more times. The CDR3 coding sequence is TGTGCCTGGAGTGTAGGGAAGAGCGGGAGGGCCGAAAATGAGCAGTTCTTC. It translates to CAWSVGKSGRAENEQFF. V and J are TRBV30 and TRBJ2-1; TRBD2 agrees at 10 bases. The trim removed 0 bases at V and 7 bases at J, leaving 12 bases unmatched. CDR1 GTSNPN and CDR2 SVGIG come from the germline V gene (reference sequence). This CDR3 is 17 amino acids long.

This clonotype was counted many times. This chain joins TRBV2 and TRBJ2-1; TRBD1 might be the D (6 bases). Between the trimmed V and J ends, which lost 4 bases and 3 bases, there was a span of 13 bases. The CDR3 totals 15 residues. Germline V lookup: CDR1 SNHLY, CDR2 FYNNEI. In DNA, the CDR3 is TGTGCCAGCAGTGGGGTACAGGGATTCTACAATGAGCAGTTCTTC. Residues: CASSGVQGFYNEQFF.

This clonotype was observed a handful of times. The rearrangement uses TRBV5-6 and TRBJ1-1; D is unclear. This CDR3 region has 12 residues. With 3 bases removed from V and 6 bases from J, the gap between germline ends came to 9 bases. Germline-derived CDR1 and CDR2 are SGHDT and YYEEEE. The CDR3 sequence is CASSSYSSEAFF. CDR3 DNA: TGTGCCAGCAGCTCGTACAGCTCTGAAGCTTTCTTT.

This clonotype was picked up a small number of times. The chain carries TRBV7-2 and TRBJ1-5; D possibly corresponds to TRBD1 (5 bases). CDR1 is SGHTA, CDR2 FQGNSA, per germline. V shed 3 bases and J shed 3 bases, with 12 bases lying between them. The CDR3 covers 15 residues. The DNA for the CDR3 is TGTGCCAGCAGCTTTTCGGGACGGTACAATCAGCCCCAGCATTTT. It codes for CASSFSGRYNQPQHF.

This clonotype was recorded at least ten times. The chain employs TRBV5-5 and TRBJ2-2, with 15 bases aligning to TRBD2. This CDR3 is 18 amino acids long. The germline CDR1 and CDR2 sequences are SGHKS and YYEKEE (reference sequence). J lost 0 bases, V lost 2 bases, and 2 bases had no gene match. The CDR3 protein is CASSFGLAGGPNTGELFF. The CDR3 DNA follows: TGTGCCAGCAGCTTCGGACTAGCGGGAGGGCCGAACACCGGGGAGCTGTTTTTT. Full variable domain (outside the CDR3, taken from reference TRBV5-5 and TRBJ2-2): DAGVTQSPTHLIKTRGQQVTLRCSPISGHKSVSWYQQVLGQGPQFIFQYYEKEERGRGNFPDRFSARQFPNYSSELNVNALLLGDSALYLCASSFGLAGGPNTGELFFGEGSRLTVL.

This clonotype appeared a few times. CDR3: CAWSVQGFGTGWSPLHF. DNA for the CDR3: TGTGCCTGGAGTGTACAGGGTTTTGGGACAGGGTGGTCACCCCTCCACTTT. The J gene is TRBJ1-6, the V gene TRBV30; 9 bases map to TRBD1. Per the germline V gene, CDR1 is GTSNPN and CDR2 is SVGIG (reference sequence). The junction had 13 bases not matched to a gene; V was cut back by 0 bases and J by 10 bases. This CDR3 region has 17 residues.

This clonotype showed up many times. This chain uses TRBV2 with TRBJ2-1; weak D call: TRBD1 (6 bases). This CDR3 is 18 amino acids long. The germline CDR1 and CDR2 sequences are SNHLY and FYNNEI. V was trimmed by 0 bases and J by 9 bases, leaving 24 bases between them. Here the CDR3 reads CASSEAATLGTSLSEQFF. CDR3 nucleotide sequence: TGTGCCAGCAGTGAAGCAGCCACCTTAGGGACAAGTTTAAGTGAGCAGTTCTTC.

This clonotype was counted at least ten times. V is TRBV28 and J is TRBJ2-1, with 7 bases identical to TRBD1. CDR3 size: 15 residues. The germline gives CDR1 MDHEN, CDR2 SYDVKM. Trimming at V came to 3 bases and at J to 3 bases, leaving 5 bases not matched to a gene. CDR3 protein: CASSFHRGYYNEQFF. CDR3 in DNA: TGTGCCAGCAGTTTTCACAGGGGATACTACAATGAGCAGTTCTTC. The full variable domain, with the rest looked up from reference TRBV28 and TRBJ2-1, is DVKVTQSSRYLVKRTGEKVFLECVQDMDHENMFWYRQDPGLGLRLIYFSYDVKMKEKGDIPEGYSVSREKKERFSLILESASTNQTSMYLCASSFHRGYYNEQFFGPGTRLTVL.

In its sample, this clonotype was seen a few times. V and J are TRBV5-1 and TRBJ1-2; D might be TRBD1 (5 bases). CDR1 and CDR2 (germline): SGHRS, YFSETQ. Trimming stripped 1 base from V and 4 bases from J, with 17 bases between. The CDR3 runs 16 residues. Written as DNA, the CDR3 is TGCGCCAGCAGCTTGTGGGGGGGATCGGCGACCTATGGCTACACCTTC. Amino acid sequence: CASSLWGGSATYGYTF.

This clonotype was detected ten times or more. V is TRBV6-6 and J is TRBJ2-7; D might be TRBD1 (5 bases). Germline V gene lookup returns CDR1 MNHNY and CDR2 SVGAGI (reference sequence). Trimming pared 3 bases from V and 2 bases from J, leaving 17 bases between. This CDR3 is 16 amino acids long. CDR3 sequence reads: CASSYWQGDPTYEQYF. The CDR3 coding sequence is TGTGCCAGCAGTTATTGGCAGGGTGACCCAACCTACGAGCAGTACTTC.

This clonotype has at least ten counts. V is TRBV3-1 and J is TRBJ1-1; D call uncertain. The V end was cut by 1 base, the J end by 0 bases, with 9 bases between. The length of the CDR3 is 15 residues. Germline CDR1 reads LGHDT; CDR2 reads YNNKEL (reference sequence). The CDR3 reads CASSQVKGLNTEAFF. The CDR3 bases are TGTGCCAGCAGCCAAGTTAAGGGCCTGAACACTGAAGCTTTCTTT.